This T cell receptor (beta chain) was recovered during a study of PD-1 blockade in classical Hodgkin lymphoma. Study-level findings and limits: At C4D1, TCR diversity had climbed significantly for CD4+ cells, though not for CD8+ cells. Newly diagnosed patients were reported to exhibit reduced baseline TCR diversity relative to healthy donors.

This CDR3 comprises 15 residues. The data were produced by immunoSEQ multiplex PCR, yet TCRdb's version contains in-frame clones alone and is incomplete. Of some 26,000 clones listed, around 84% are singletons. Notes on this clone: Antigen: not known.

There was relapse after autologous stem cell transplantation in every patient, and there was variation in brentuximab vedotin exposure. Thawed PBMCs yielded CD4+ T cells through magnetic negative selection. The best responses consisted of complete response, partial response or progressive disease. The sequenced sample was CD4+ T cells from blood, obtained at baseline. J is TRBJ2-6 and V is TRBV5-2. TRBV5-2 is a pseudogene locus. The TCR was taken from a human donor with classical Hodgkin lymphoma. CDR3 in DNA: TGTGCCAGCAGCCGGGACCTCTCTGGGGCCAACGTCCTGACTTTC. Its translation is CASSRDLSGANVLTF.